A few counts support the clone carrying this T cell receptor (beta chain). This entry is derived from a study of cytomegalovirus exposure and HLA in healthy donors. A multiplex PCR was run with 60 Vbeta primers and 13 Jbeta primers. This table comes from immunoSEQ multiplex PCR, and its TCRdb copy is limited to in-frame clones, with some not included. The table lists roughly 140,000 clones, about 64% of them singletons. Germline V CDR1 and CDR2: LNHDA, SQIVND (reference sequence). The CDR3 sequence is 14 residues long. Germline trimming cut 7 bases from V and 4 bases from J; bases unmatched to any gene: 9.

The source of this sequence is a woman aged 55-70 years in good health and CMV-seropositive. V usage is TRBV19 and J usage is TRBJ1-1; TRBD1 matches 7 bases. Sequenced material: PBMCs. Written as DNA, the CDR3 is TGTGCCAGTAAAGAGACAGGGACGGGCACTGAAGCTTTCTTT. Its translation is CASKETGTGTEAFF.